These T cell receptor beta chains were read from a single sample in a study of blood T cell repertoires in COVID-19. Assay: immunoSEQ multiplex PCR; the TCRdb copy retains only in-frame clones and omits some. Among around 80,000 clones, around 80% were seen once, and the ten largest hold 10%. Specimen: peripheral blood. Receptors were obtained from a man between 60 and 75 years old with acute or convalescent COVID-19. Each CDR3 is given with its conserved first and last residue. The D gene is left open where the match is weak. The size field is filled for only some rows; it gives once, few, many or a size class.

>TRBJ1-5|.|.|TRBV6-5
CASSYSVLGNQPQHF
TGTGCCAGCAGTTACTCGGTACTGGGCAATCAGCCCCAGCATTTT
>TRBJ2-3|TRBD2|.|TRBV19
CASSDPLAGIDTQYF
TGTGCCAGTAGTGACCCACTAGCGGGAATAGATACGCAGTATTTT
>TRBJ2-7|TRBD1|.|TRBV3-1/TRBV3-2
CASSQPGQGWDEQYF
TGTGCCAGCAGCCAGCCGGGACAGGGTTGGGACGAGCAGTACTTC
>TRBJ1-1|TRBD1|.|TRBV7-9
CASSPVGQWGTEAFF
TGTGCCAGCAGCCCGGTGGGACAGTGGGGAACTGAAGCTTTCTTT
>TRBJ1-4|.|.|TRBV5-1
CASSLGGGDEKLFF
TGCGCCAGCAGCTTGGGCGGGGGCGATGAAAAACTGTTTTTT
>TRBJ1-1|.|.|TRBV6-5
CASSYSVNTEAFF
TGTGCCAGCAGTTATTCGGTGAACACTGAAGCTTTCTTT
>TRBJ2-7|.|.|TRBV20-1
CSASNPRGEGAYEQYF
TGCAGTGCTAGTAACCCCAGAGGGGAGGGGGCCTACGAGCAGTACTTC
>TRBJ2-3|TRBD2|.|TRBV7-2
CASSLRRLAGSTDTQYF
TGTGCCAGCAGCTTACGTCGACTAGCTGGAAGCACAGATACGCAGTATTTT
>TRBJ1-4|.|few|TRBV7-2
CASSYDGSSNEKLFF
TGTGCCAGCAGCTACGACGGGTCGTCTAATGAAAAACTGTTTTTT
>TRBJ1-2|.|.|TRBV5-1
CASSSGRQVYGYTF
TGCGCCAGCAGCTCCGGACGACAGGTGTACGGCTACACCTTC
>TRBJ1-5|.|.|TRBV28
CASSLRQTNQPQHF
TGTGCCAGCTCTTTAAGGCAGACTAATCAGCCCCAGCATTTT
>TRBJ2-5|.|.|TRBV12-3/TRBV12-4
CASSLRGKETQYF
TGTGCCAGCAGTTTAAGGGGGAAAGAGACCCAGTACTTC
>TRBJ2-3|TRBD2|.|TRBV7-2
CASSLLPTSGGSADTQYF
TGTGCCAGCAGCTTATTGCCTACTAGCGGGGGGTCGGCAGATACGCAGTATTTT
>TRBJ2-5|.|.|TRBV12-3/TRBV12-4
CASSLARRGTQYF
TGTGCCAGCAGTTTAGCGCGCCGGGGGACCCAGTACTTC
>TRBJ1-2|.|.|TRBV5-6
CASSLGSTNYGYTF
TGTGCCAGCAGCTTGGGAAGCACTAACTATGGCTACACCTTC
>TRBJ1-5|.|.|TRBV7-8
CASSLSQGPQLNQPQHF
TGTGCCAGCAGCTTAAGCCAGGGGCCCCAATTAAATCAGCCCCAGCATTTT
>TRBJ2-5|TRBD1|once|TRBV7-8
CASSLHRQGPAGTQYF
TGTGCCAGCAGCCTACATCGACAGGGTCCCGCGGGGACCCAGTACTTC
>TRBJ2-2|.|few|TRBV28
CASVRNTGELFF
TGTGCCAGTGTCAGGAACACCGGGGAGCTGTTTTTT
>TRBJ2-1|.|.|TRBV2
CASSAGRGNYNEQFF
TGTGCCAGCAGTGCTGGCAGGGGAAATTACAATGAGCAGTTCTTC
>TRBJ2-1|TRBD2|once|TRBV19
CASSLRLAGSYNEQFF
TGTGCCAGTAGTCTAAGACTAGCGGGATCCTACAATGAGCAGTTCTTC
>TRBJ2-1|TRBD1|.|TRBV12-5
CASGLVDRAVYNEQFF
TGTGCTAGTGGTTTGGTAGACAGGGCAGTCTACAATGAGCAGTTCTTC
>TRBJ1-2|.|.|TRBV4-3
CASSQALQAGNYGYTF
TGCGCCAGCAGCCAAGCCCTCCAGGCAGGGAACTATGGCTACACCTTC
>TRBJ2-2|.|.|TRBV5-1
CASSLVGTSNTGELFF
TGCGCCAGCAGCTTGGTCGGGACATCGAACACCGGGGAGCTGTTTTTT
>TRBJ1-1|.|.|TRBV27
CASSLLANTEAFF
TGTGCCAGCAGTTTGTTAGCGAACACTGAAGCTTTCTTT
>TRBJ2-3|.|.|TRBV6-4
CASSQDGDTQYF
TGTGCCAGCAGTCAAGACGGGGATACGCAGTATTTT
>TRBJ2-3|.|few|TRBV14
CASSQVRRGAGTDTQYF
TGTGCCAGCAGCCAAGTCCGTCGCGGGGCGGGCACAGATACGCAGTATTTT